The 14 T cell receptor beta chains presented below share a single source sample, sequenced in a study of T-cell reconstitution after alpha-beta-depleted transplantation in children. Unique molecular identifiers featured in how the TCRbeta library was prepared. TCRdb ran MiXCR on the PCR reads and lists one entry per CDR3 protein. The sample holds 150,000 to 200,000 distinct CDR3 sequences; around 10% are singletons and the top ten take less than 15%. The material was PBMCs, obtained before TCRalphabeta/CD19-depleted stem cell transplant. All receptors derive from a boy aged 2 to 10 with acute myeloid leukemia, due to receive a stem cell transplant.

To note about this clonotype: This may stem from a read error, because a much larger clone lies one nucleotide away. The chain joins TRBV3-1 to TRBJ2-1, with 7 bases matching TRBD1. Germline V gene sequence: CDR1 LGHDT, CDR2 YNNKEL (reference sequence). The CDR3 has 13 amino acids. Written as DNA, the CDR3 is TGTGTCAGCCAACCGGGACAGAACAATGAGCAGTTCTTC. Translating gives CVSQPGQNNEQFF.

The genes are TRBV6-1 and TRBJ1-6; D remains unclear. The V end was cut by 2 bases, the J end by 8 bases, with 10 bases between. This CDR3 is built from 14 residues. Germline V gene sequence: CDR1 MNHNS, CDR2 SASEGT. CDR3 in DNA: TGTGCCAGCAGTGAACTTGGGCTCGATTCACCCCTCCACTTT. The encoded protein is CASSELGLDSPLHF.

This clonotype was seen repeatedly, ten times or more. CDR3 in amino acids: CSARDGNQPQHF. The DNA for the CDR3 is TGCAGTGCTAGAGATGGGAATCAGCCCCAGCATTTT. This sequence joins TRBV20-1 and TRBJ1-5; the D is unclear. Germline assignment: CDR1 DFQATT and CDR2 SNEGSKA (reference sequence). V shed 0 bases and J shed 4 bases, with 4 bases lying between them. The CDR3 loop spans 12 amino acids.

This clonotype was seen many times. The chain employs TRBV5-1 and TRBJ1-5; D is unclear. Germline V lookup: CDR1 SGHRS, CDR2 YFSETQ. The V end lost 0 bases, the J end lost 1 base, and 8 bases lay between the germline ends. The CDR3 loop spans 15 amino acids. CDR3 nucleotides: TGCGCCAGCAGCTTGGAAGGGAAGAGCAATCAGCCCCAGCATTTT. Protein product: CASSLEGKSNQPQHF.

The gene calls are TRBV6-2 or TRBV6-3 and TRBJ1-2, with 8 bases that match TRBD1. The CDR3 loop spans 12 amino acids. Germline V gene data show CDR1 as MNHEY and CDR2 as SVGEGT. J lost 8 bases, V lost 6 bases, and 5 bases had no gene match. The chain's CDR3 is CASRKTGEGYTF. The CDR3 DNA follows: TGTGCCAGCAGGAAGACAGGGGAGGGCTACACCTTC.

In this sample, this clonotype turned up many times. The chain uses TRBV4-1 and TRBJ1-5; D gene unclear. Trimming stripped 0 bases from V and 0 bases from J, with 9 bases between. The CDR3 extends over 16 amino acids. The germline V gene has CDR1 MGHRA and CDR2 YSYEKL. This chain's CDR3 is CASSQEAEYSNQPQHF. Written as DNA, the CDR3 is TGCGCCAGCAGCCAAGAGGCGGAGTATAGCAATCAGCCCCAGCATTTT.

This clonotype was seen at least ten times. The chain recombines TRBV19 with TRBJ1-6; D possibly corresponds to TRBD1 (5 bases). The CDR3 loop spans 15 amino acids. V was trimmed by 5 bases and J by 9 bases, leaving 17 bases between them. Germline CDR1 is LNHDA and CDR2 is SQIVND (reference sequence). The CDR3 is CASSVFRDPSSPLHF. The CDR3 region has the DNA TGTGCCAGTAGTGTATTCCGGGACCCCAGTTCACCCCTCCACTTT.

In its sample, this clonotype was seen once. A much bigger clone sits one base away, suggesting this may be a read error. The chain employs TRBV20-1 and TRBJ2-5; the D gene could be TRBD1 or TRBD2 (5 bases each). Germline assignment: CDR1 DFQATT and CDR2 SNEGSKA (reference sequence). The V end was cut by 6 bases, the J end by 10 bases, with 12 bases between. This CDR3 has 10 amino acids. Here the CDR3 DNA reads TGCAGTGCCTCTTGGGGGAACCAGTACTTC. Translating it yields CSASWGNQYF.

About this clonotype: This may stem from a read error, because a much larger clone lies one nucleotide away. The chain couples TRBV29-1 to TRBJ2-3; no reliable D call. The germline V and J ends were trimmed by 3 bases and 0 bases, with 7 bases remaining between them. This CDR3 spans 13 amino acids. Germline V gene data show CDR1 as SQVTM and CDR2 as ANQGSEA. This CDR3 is CSVDTRSTDTQYF. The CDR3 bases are TGCAGCGTTGATACCAGGAGCACAGATACGCAGTATTTT.

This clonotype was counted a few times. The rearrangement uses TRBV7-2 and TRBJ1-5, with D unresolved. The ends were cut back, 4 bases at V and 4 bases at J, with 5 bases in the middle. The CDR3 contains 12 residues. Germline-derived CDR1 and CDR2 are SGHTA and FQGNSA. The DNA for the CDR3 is TGTGCCAGCAGCTCACATAATCAGCCCCAGCATTTT. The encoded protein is CASSSHNQPQHF. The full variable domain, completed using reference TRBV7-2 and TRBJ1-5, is GAGVSQSPSNKVTEKGKDVELRCDPISGHTALYWYRQSLGQGLEFLIYFQGNSAPDKSGLPSDRFSAERTGGSVSTLTIQRTQQEDSAVYLCASSSHNQPQHFGDGTRLSIL.

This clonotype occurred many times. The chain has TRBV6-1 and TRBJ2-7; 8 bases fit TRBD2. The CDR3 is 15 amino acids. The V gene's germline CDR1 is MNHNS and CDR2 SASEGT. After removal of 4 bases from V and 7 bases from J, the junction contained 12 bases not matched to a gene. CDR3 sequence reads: CASSAALAERREQYF. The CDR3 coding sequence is TGTGCCAGCAGTGCCGCACTAGCGGAGCGGCGGGAGCAGTACTTC.

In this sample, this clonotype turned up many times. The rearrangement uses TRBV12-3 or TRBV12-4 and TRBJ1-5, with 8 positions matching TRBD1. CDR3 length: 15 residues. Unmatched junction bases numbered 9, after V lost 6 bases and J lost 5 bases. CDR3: CASSPFGQGHQPQHF. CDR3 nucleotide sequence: TGTGCCAGCAGCCCCTTTGGACAGGGTCATCAGCCCCAGCATTTT.

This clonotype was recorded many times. In DNA form, the CDR3 reads TGCGCCAGCAGCTCAAGGAGGATGAACACTGAAGCTTTCTTT. Its protein product is CASSSRRMNTEAFF. V is TRBV5-1 and J is TRBJ1-1, with no clear D. The CDR3 consists of 14 residues. CDR1 and CDR2 from the germline V gene are SGHRS and YFSETQ. Trimming took off 3 bases at V and 0 bases at J, with 9 bases between the two ends.

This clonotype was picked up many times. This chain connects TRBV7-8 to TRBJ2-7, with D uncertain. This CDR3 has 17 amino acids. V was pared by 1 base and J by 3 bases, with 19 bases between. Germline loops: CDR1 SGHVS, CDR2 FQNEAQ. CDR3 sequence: CASSLVSSLSPDYEQYF. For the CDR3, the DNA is TGTGCCAGCAGCTTAGTCTCCAGCCTATCACCCGACTACGAGCAGTACTTC.